The TCR beta chain described here comes from a study of cytomegalovirus exposure and HLA in healthy donors. Whole-study findings and limits: It was about 150 TCR beta chains that were listed as cytomegalovirus-associated. In a later analysis, across HLA loci, associated TCR counts were highest for DRB1, lowest for HLA-C.

This clone occurred a few times. Its cognate antigen is unknown. Trimming pared 5 bases from V and 5 bases from J, leaving 9 bases between. Germline V lookup: CDR1 WSHSY, CDR2 SAAADI. The CDR3 is 13 residues long. PCR employed 60 Vbeta and 13 Jbeta primers. The repertoire was sequenced with immunoSEQ multiplex PCR; TCRdb's copy has only in-frame clones and lacks some. The sample consists of 150,000 to 200,000 clones, 70% to 80% of them appearing once. The sequenced sample was PBMCs. The rearrangement links TRBV10-2 to TRBJ2-2; D may be TRBD1 (6 bases). The TCR comes from a woman aged 60-75 years in good health and CMV-seropositive. This CDR3 is CASSPGVTGELFF. The CDR3 DNA reads TGCGCCAGCAGTCCAGGGGTTACCGGGGAGCTGTTTTTT.